Described below is a single T cell receptor beta chain sequence and its context. The data belong to a study of blood T cell repertoires in COVID-19. As for the study in general: PBMCs, B-cell-depleted T cells, or T cells were the source of the cDNA or gDNA that made up the material.

The cohort comprised adults aged about 18 to 90 years residing in 20 to 30 US areas. Cohorts were based on clinical histories the participants reported. Germline loops: CDR1 LGHNA, CDR2 YSLEER. With 4 bases clipped from V and 1 base from J, the junction kept 1 base outside the gene matches. The CDR3 has 15 residues. Original handling: Counts of nucleated cells, estimated from reference gene primer amplification, were obtained. Some clones are missing from TCRdb's copy, which holds only in-frame ones; the method was immunoSEQ multiplex PCR. V and J calls and clone size come straight from that table; D and trimming were deduced from the DNA. This table has approximately 230,000 clones, about nine tenths appearing once.

This receptor was obtained from a woman in her twenties or thirties with acute COVID-19. The chain employs TRBV4-3 and TRBJ2-2, with 9 positions matching TRBD2. The sequenced sample consisted of PBMCs or T cells enriched from blood (not recorded which). The CDR3: CASSPTSGNTGELFF. Here the CDR3 DNA reads TGCGCCAGCAGCCCGACTAGCGGGAACACCGGGGAGCTGTTTTTT.